The 10 T cell receptor beta chains below all came from one sample that was sequenced in a study of shared clonotypes between healthy human individuals. Using immunoSEQ multiplex PCR, the repertoire was profiled, and TCRdb retains in-frame clones only, with some absent. This sample yields hundreds of thousands of clones, of which approximately 96% are seen a single time; roughly 0.1% belongs to the top ten. CD45RO negativity and positive selection for CCR7 defined naive CD8 cells, a population that excluded terminally differentiated effector memory CD45RA+ cells. Sequencing was carried out using naive CD8+ T cells sorted from blood. These receptors were taken from a woman aged 25-40 years in good health.

V is TRBV4-1 and J is TRBJ2-2; 7 bases map to TRBD2. CDR1 and CDR2 (germline): MGHRA, YSYEKL. The CDR3 is made up of 16 amino acids. V was clipped by 0 bases and J by 5 bases; unmatched bases: 6. The CDR3: CASSQEETAGTGELFF. The CDR3 DNA sequence: TGCGCCAGCAGCCAAGAAGAGACAGCGGGGACCGGGGAGCTGTTTTTT.

J is TRBJ2-3 and V is TRBV28, with TRBD1 matching 7 bases. The CDR3 consists of 17 residues. CDR1 and CDR2 from the germline V gene are MDHEN and SYDVKM. Losses at the gene ends were 3 bases for V and 0 bases for J; bases not matched to a gene: 9. For the CDR3, the DNA is TGTGCCAGCAGTTTCGATCCAATGGGACAGAGCACAGATACGCAGTATTTT. It encodes CASSFDPMGQSTDTQYF.

This sequence joins TRBV7-8 and TRBJ2-7; the match to TRBD2 covers 10 bases. V was clipped by 6 bases and J by 6 bases; unmatched bases: 11. CDR1 is SGHVS and CDR2 is FQNEAQ in the germline V gene. The CDR3 is 15 residues long. In nucleotides, the CDR3 is TGTGCCAGCAGTCAACGGGTGGTAGCGGGAGGCGAGCAGTACTTC. Residues: CASSQRVVAGGEQYF.

The chain has TRBV7-9 and TRBJ1-1; no clear D. The CDR3 is 12 residues long. The ends were cut back, 6 bases at V and 8 bases at J, with 13 bases in the middle. CDR1 SEHNR and CDR2 FQNEAQ come from the germline V gene (reference sequence). CDR3 in amino acids: CASRSLVPEAFF. In nucleotides, the CDR3 is TGTGCCAGCAGATCCCTGGTCCCCGAAGCTTTCTTT.

This clone appeared a single time. The chain uses TRBV13 and TRBJ2-7; D not resolved. Per germline, CDR1 PRHDT and CDR2 FYEKMQ (reference sequence). This CDR3 is 15 amino acids long. V was pared by 0 bases and J by 2 bases, with 11 bases between. The CDR3 protein is CASSLGQLGTYEQYF. The CDR3 DNA reads TGTGCCAGCAGCTTAGGACAGCTGGGCACCTACGAGCAGTACTTC.

V is TRBV5-1 and J is TRBJ2-7, with D possibly called TRBD1 or TRBD2 (5 bases each). Per germline, CDR1 SGHRS and CDR2 YFSETQ. The CDR3 runs 14 residues. Trimming cost V 0 bases and J 4 bases, with 11 bases left between them. The CDR3 reads CASSLAGDEYEQYF. The CDR3 DNA reads as TGCGCCAGCAGCTTGGCCGGGGACGAGTACGAGCAGTACTTC. Supplemented by reference TRBV5-1 and TRBJ2-7, the full variable domain reads KAGVTQTPRYLIKTRGQQVTLSCSPISGHRSVSWYQQTPGQGLQFLFEYFSETQRNKGNFPGRFSGRQFSNSRSEMNVSTLELGDSALYLCASSLAGDEYEQYFGPGTRLTVT.

The genes are TRBV11-2 and TRBJ2-3, with 10 bases identical to TRBD2. The CDR3 contains 16 residues. The trim removed 5 bases at V and 4 bases at J, leaving 9 bases unmatched. Germline V lookup: CDR1 SGHAT, CDR2 FQNNGV. The CDR3 DNA follows: TGTGCCAGCAGCCACTCCAGAGCGGGAGGGGCAGATACGCAGTATTTT. Its protein product is CASSHSRAGGADTQYF.

This clone was seen just once. The chain joins TRBV6-5 to TRBJ1-1; 9 bases line up with TRBD1. Germline V gene data show CDR1 as MNHEY and CDR2 as SVGAGI. The CDR3 is 12 amino acids. V gave up 6 bases and J gave up 8 bases; unmatched junction bases: 4. CDR3 protein: CASRTGTGEAFF. CDR3 sequence (DNA): TGTGCCAGCAGGACCGGGACAGGGGAAGCTTTCTTT.

V usage is TRBV7-9 and J usage is TRBJ1-1; 7 bases align to TRBD1. CDR1 is SEHNR and CDR2 is FQNEAQ in the germline V gene (reference sequence). The V segment lost 4 bases and the J segment 1 base; nucleotides outside the gene matches: 6. The CDR3 extends over 15 amino acids. CDR3 loop: CASSSLQGTNTEAFF. The CDR3 DNA reads as TGTGCCAGCAGCTCCCTACAGGGGACGAACACTGAAGCTTTCTTT.

DNA for the CDR3: TGTGCCAGTAGTCCCGGGCGGGACTACTACGAGCAGTACTTC. The encoded protein is CASSPGRDYYEQYF. The chain carries TRBV19 and TRBJ2-7; 7 bases are shared with TRBD2. The CDR3 length is 14 residues. Looked up from germline, CDR1 is LNHDA and CDR2 is SQIVND (reference sequence). V was pared by 5 bases and J by 3 bases, with 7 bases of the junction left unmatched.